A single sample gave rise to the 22 T cell receptor beta chains below, sequenced in a study of early T cells in non-severe SARS-CoV-2 infection. TCRdb re-analysed the 5' RACE reads in MiXCR, keeping a single row per CDR3 protein. There are 80,000 to 95,000 distinct CDR3 sequences in the sample; 12% to 15% occur only once, and around 5.8% lies in the top ten. Sequences were obtained from whole blood. The receptors here all came from an adult who was a healthcare worker with PCR-confirmed SARS-CoV-2 infection or an uninfected control (not recorded which).

This clonotype came up a few times. The chain uses TRBV6-5 and TRBJ2-7; D is unresolved. Per the germline V gene, CDR1 is MNHEY and CDR2 is SVGAGI. The CDR3 runs to 16 residues. Trimming pared 0 bases from V and 4 bases from J, leaving 16 bases between. The CDR3 DNA sequence: TGTGCCAGCAGTTACTCGATTCTCTGGTCTGATTACGAGCAGTACTTC. Its protein product is CASSYSILWSDYEQYF.

There are a few counts of this clonotype. J is TRBJ1-5 and V is TRBV15; possible D gene TRBD1, 6 bases. CDR1 is LNHNV, CDR2 YYDKDF, per germline (reference sequence). The V gene lost 8 bases and the J gene lost 5 bases, with 10 bases spanning the gap. This CDR3 region has 12 residues. In DNA form, the CDR3 reads TGTGCCACCCGAAAGGGGGATCAGCCCCAGCATTTT. Its translation: CATRKGDQPQHF.

This clonotype has a handful of counts. This chain links TRBV6-1 with TRBJ1-2; D is unclear. In germline, CDR1 is MNHNS, CDR2 SASEGT. The CDR3 is 13 residues long. With 2 bases removed from V and 2 bases from J, the gap between germline ends came to 6 bases. The CDR3 protein is CASSEKLNYGYTF. The DNA of the CDR3 is TGTGCCAGCAGTGAAAAATTGAACTATGGCTACACCTTC.

The chain has TRBV11-2 and TRBJ2-1, with TRBD2 matching over 9 bases. J lost 3 bases, V lost 1 base, and 1 base had no gene match. Germline CDR1 SGHAT, CDR2 FQNNGV. The CDR3 runs 15 residues. CDR3 DNA sequence: TGTGCCAGCAGCTTAGCTAGCGGGGACTACAATGAGCAGTTCTTC. It codes for CASSLASGDYNEQFF.

The table lists this clonotype with many counts. The chain uses TRBV7-2 and TRBJ1-1; no firm D call. The CDR3 sequence is 14 residues long. Germline V lookup: CDR1 SGHTA, CDR2 FQGNSA. The germline V and J ends were trimmed by 3 bases and 0 bases, with 8 bases remaining between them. The DNA for the CDR3 is TGTGCCAGCAGCTTTGGAGGTTTGAACACTGAAGCTTTCTTT. This codes for CASSFGGLNTEAFF.

This clonotype was recorded many times. The chain has TRBV7-9 and TRBJ1-1, with a tentative D call TRBD1 (6 bases). CDR3 length equals 15 residues. Trimming pared 8 bases from V and 1 base from J, leaving 17 bases between. CDR1 is SEHNR and CDR2 is FQNEAQ in the germline V gene (reference sequence). The CDR3 loop is CASSLGGQGNTEAFF. The DNA of the CDR3 is TGTGCCAGCTCTTTAGGGGGGCAAGGGAACACTGAAGCTTTCTTT.

The chain combines TRBV11-1 with TRBJ2-2; 11 bases fit TRBD2. The CDR3 extends over 17 amino acids. Looked up from germline, CDR1 is SGHAT and CDR2 is FQDESV (reference sequence). The V gene end was trimmed by 3 bases and the J gene end by 4 bases; junction bases not matched to a gene: 7. CDR3 loop: CASSLVGTSGGTGELFF. DNA of the CDR3: TGTGCCAGCAGCTTGGTCGGTACTAGCGGGGGCACCGGGGAGCTGTTTTTT.

This clonotype was recorded many times. The V gene is TRBV6-5, the J gene TRBJ2-5, with 14 bases matching TRBD2. Germline-derived CDR1 and CDR2 are MNHEY and SVGAGI. V trimming: 5 bases; J trimming: 4 bases; junction bases outside the gene matches: 0. The CDR3 length is 14 residues. As DNA, the CDR3 is TGTGCCAGCAGTGGACTAGCGGGGGGAGAGACCCAGTACTTC. Translation gives CASSGLAGGETQYF.

This CDR3 reads CAWIGYRGIPEAFF. The CDR3, as DNA: TGTGCCTGGATAGGGTATCGGGGGATACCTGAAGCTTTCTTT. The V call is TRBV30, the J call TRBJ1-1; possibly TRBD1 for D (5 bases). CDR3 length equals 14 residues. Trimming removed 4 bases from V and 6 bases from J, with 18 bases in between. Germline CDR1 reads GTSNPN; CDR2 reads SVGIG (reference sequence).

This sequence joins TRBV28 and TRBJ1-2; the D is unclear. The CDR3 contains 15 residues. Germline assignment: CDR1 MDHEN and CDR2 SYDVKM. V dropped 6 bases and J dropped 2 bases, with 16 bases sitting between them. The CDR3 is CASRPGRGLNYGYTF. The CDR3 nucleotides are TGTGCCAGCAGACCCGGACGCGGACTGAACTATGGCTACACCTTC.

This clonotype was seen only a few times. This sequence joins TRBV28 and TRBJ2-7, with TRBD2 matching 11 bases. In germline, CDR1 is MDHEN, CDR2 SYDVKM. J gave up 1 base and V 3 bases, and 14 bases lay outside the gene matches. The CDR3 is 19 residues long. CDR3 nucleotides: TGTGCCAGCAGTTTTGGTTGGCTAGCGGGGGGCCGGATTTCCTACGAGCAGTACTTC. Amino acid sequence: CASSFGWLAGGRISYEQYF.

This clonotype appeared a few times. The rearrangement joins TRBV11-2 to TRBJ1-4, with unresolved D. Trimming pared 5 bases from V and 6 bases from J, leaving 10 bases between. Germline assignment: CDR1 SGHAT and CDR2 FQNNGV. There are 13 residues in the CDR3. CDR3 sequence (DNA): TGTGCCAGCAGCCCCGTGGGAGATGAAAAACTGTTTTTT. This gives the protein CASSPVGDEKLFF.

The chain recombines TRBV28 with TRBJ1-4, with no clear D. Germline V CDR1 and CDR2: MDHEN, SYDVKM. Trimming took 7 bases from V and 4 from J, leaving 10 bases between them. The length of the CDR3 is 13 residues. The DNA of the CDR3 is TGTGCCAGCACCGGAACCAGTAATGAAAAACTGTTTTTT. Its protein product is CASTGTSNEKLFF.

This clonotype occurred many times. The J gene is TRBJ2-7, the V gene TRBV20-1; D call uncertain. The germline gives CDR1 DFQATT, CDR2 SNEGSKA (reference sequence). V was shortened by 0 bases and J by 0 bases, with 6 bases between the two germline ends. This CDR3 spans 13 amino acids. CDR3 bases: TGCAGTGCTAGAGAACACTTCTCCTACGAGCAGTACTTC. It encodes CSAREHFSYEQYF.

This clonotype has a handful of counts. The chain recombines TRBV11-2 with TRBJ2-7; D may match TRBD1 or TRBD2 (6 bases each). CDR1 and CDR2 from the germline V gene are SGHAT and FQNNGV. The CDR3 contains 14 residues. V was clipped by 1 base and J by 4 bases, with 11 bases between them. CDR3 sequence reads: CASSLGQAGYEQYF. CDR3 coding DNA: TGTGCCAGCAGCTTAGGACAGGCGGGATACGAGCAGTACTTC.

This clonotype was counted between two and nine times. The chain is built from TRBV20-1 and TRBJ1-2; D unresolved. Germline V CDR1 and CDR2: DFQATT, SNEGSKA (reference sequence). This CDR3 is built from 10 residues. Between the trimmed V and J ends, which lost 3 bases and 7 bases, there was a span of 6 bases. The CDR3 region has the DNA TGCAGTGCTAGTTCGTCTGGCTACACCTTC. Translating it yields CSASSSGYTF.

This rearrangement joins TRBV20-1 to TRBJ1-1; D is ambiguous. V shed 5 bases and J shed 1 base, with 11 bases lying between them. In germline, CDR1 is DFQATT, CDR2 SNEGSKA (reference sequence). The CDR3 is made up of 13 amino acids. DNA for the CDR3: TGCAGTGCTGGTAAGAGGTCGAACACTGAAGCTTTCTTT. This encodes CSAGKRSNTEAFF.

This clonotype has at least ten counts. The CDR3 DNA reads TGTGCCAGCACCCCGGACAGGGGGCGCGAGACCCAGTACTTC. Translation gives CASTPDRGRETQYF. The V call is TRBV12-3 or TRBV12-4, the J call TRBJ2-5; 11 bases agree with TRBD1. CDR3 length equals 14 residues. V dropped 7 bases and J dropped 5; count of bases not matched to a gene: 6.

This clonotype was recorded a few times. The genes are TRBV20-1 and TRBJ2-7; 13 positions match TRBD2. This CDR3 is built from 15 residues. V lost 7 bases and J lost 3; bases outside the gene matches: 9. The germline V gene has CDR1 DFQATT and CDR2 SNEGSKA (reference sequence). Here the CDR3 DNA reads TGCAGTGTCCCTCGCGGGACTAGCGGGATCTACGAGCAGTACTTC. Amino acids: CSVPRGTSGIYEQYF.

This clonotype was seen many times. The chain employs TRBV7-8 and TRBJ1-5; TRBD1 agrees at 9 bases. This CDR3 contains 13 residues. Per germline, CDR1 SGHVS and CDR2 FQNEAQ. V gave up 3 bases and J gave up 9 bases; unmatched junction bases: 3. The CDR3 sequence is CASSFGQGRPQHF. The DNA of the CDR3 is TGTGCCAGCAGCTTCGGACAGGGGAGGCCCCAGCATTTT. The full variable domain, its missing parts supplied by reference TRBV7-8 and TRBJ1-5, is GAGVSQSPRYKVAKRGQDVALRCDPISGHVSLFWYQQALGQGPEFLTYFQNEAQLDKSGLPSDRFFAERPEGSVSTLKIQRTQQEDSAVYLCASSFGQGRPQHFGDGTRLSIL.

This clonotype was seen a handful of times. V is TRBV12-3 or TRBV12-4 and J is TRBJ1-2; D ambiguous. This CDR3 contains 14 residues. The V and J ends lost 4 bases and 2 bases respectively, with 11 bases between them. CDR3 in DNA: TGTGCCAGCAGTTCCGACTCGGGGAACTATGGCTACACCTTC. Its protein is CASSSDSGNYGYTF.

This clonotype was seen ten or more times. V usage is TRBV7-9 and J usage is TRBJ1-1; a weak D match, TRBD1 (6 bases). This CDR3 region has 13 residues. Germline CDR1 is SEHNR and CDR2 is FQNEAQ (reference sequence). V was trimmed by 5 bases and J by 2 bases, leaving 9 bases between them. CDR3: CASSMGQNTEAFF. The CDR3, as DNA: TGTGCCAGCAGCATGGGACAAAACACTGAAGCTTTCTTT.